These 11 T cell receptor beta chains originate from one sample sequenced in a study of T cells after yellow fever vaccination. TCRdb re-called the 5' RACE reads through MiXCR, storing one row per CDR3 protein. The data show approximately 120,000 distinct CDR3 sequences, with 15% seen just once and approximately 43% held by the top ten. Source: CD8+ T cells sorted from PBMCs, taken 5 days after the yellow fever booster vaccination. The receptors shown here come from a man in his late teens or twenties who received the YFV17D yellow fever vaccine.

V gene TRBV10-3 combines with J gene TRBJ2-7, with D perhaps TRBD1 (5 bases). The CDR3 is 13 amino acids. With 4 bases removed from V and 4 bases from J, the gap between germline ends came to 11 bases. The germline V gene has CDR1 ENHRY and CDR2 SYGVKD. CDR3 sequence reads: CAISVDRTYEQYV. DNA for the CDR3: TGTGCCATCAGTGTTGATCGGACATACGAGCAGTACGTC.

The rearrangement uses TRBV19 and TRBJ2-5; 9 nucleotides align to TRBD1. The length of the CDR3 is 15 residues. Germline assignment: CDR1 LNHDA and CDR2 SQIVND (reference sequence). The V gene end was trimmed by 4 bases and the J gene end by 5 bases; junction bases not matched to a gene: 8. The chain's CDR3 is CASSTWDRVGETQYF. As DNA, the CDR3 is TGTGCCAGTAGTACCTGGGACAGGGTAGGGGAGACCCAGTACTTC. Complete variable domain (other parts from reference TRBV19 and TRBJ2-5): DGGITQSPKYLFRKEGQNVTLSCEQNLNHDAMYWYRQDPGQGLRLIYYSQIVNDFQKGDIAEGYSVSREKKESFPLTVTSAQKNPTAFYLCASSTWDRVGETQYFGPGTRLLVL.

The chain joins TRBV29-1 to TRBJ2-3, with D perhaps being TRBD1 or TRBD2 (5 bases each). V was trimmed by 3 bases and J by 6 bases, leaving 10 bases between them. The germline V gene encodes CDR1 SQVTM and CDR2 ANQGSEA. The CDR3 extends over 12 amino acids. CDR3: CSVELGDDTQYF. CDR3 DNA sequence: TGCAGCGTTGAGTTAGGGGACGATACGCAGTATTTT.

The V gene is TRBV9, the J gene TRBJ2-3; D perhaps matches TRBD1 (5 bases). V was trimmed by 3 bases and J by 0 bases, leaving 17 bases between them. Germline V gene data show CDR1 as SGDLS and CDR2 as YYNGEE. The CDR3 sequence is 17 residues long. CDR3 in DNA: TGTGCCAGCAGCGGATTGGGCGGACACACTAGCACAGATACGCAGTATTTT. The encoded protein is CASSGLGGHTSTDTQYF. The full variable domain, in which reference TRBV9 and TRBJ2-3 provide the parts outside the CDR3, is DSGVTQTPKHLITATGQRVTLRCSPRSGDLSVYWYQQSLDQGLQFLIQYYNGEERAKGNILERFSAQQFPDLHSELNLSSLELGDSALYFCASSGLGGHTSTDTQYFGPGTRLTVL.

The V call is TRBV6-5, the J call TRBJ2-7; 8 bases fit TRBD1. The CDR3 contains 14 residues. V trimming: 5 bases; J trimming: 3 bases; junction bases outside the gene matches: 6. The germline gives CDR1 MNHEY, CDR2 SVGAGI. CDR3 sequence (DNA): TGTGCCAGCAGTGCAGGACAGGGCCTCTACGAGCAGTACTTC. Its translation: CASSAGQGLYEQYF.

The genes are TRBV7-9 and TRBJ1-6; D remains ambiguous. V shed 5 bases and J shed 9 bases, with 17 bases lying between them. Germline V CDR1 and CDR2: SEHNR, FQNEAQ (reference sequence). The CDR3 spans 15 residues. The CDR3 sequence is CASSATAPFGSPLHF. For the CDR3, the DNA is TGTGCCAGCAGCGCAACAGCACCGTTCGGTTCACCCCTCCACTTT.

This chain links TRBV6-5 with TRBJ2-3, with 9 bases fitting TRBD1. This CDR3 comprises 16 residues. The ends lost 5 bases at V and 6 bases at J; junction bases unmatched: 12. Germline CDR1 MNHEY, CDR2 SVGAGI. In DNA, the CDR3 is TGTGCCAGCAGTCTGGCGGAACAGGGGGCCTCGGATACGCAGTATTTT. Its translation: CASSLAEQGASDTQYF.

At least ten counts were recorded for this clonotype. This rearrangement joins TRBV4-1 to TRBJ1-1; unclear D gene. CDR1 is MGHRA, CDR2 YSYEKL, per germline. This CDR3 region has 17 residues. Trimming shortened V by 0 bases and J by 0 bases, and 14 bases separated the two germline ends. The CDR3 reads CASSQEQKFGVNTEAFF. DNA for the CDR3: TGCGCCAGCAGCCAAGAGCAAAAATTCGGAGTGAACACTGAAGCTTTCTTT.

The sample holds a few counts of this clonotype. J is TRBJ2-5 and V is TRBV5-1, with 7 nucleotides matching TRBD2. The CDR3 has 15 residues. V lost 5 bases and J lost 1; bases outside the gene matches: 8. Germline V gene lookup returns CDR1 SGHRS and CDR2 YFSETQ. CDR3 sequence: CASSPWGGIQETQYF. The CDR3, as DNA: TGCGCCAGCAGTCCATGGGGGGGGATCCAAGAGACCCAGTACTTC.

This clonotype was counted a few times. The gene calls are TRBV6-2 or TRBV6-3 and TRBJ2-3; 8 bases are shared with TRBD1. The CDR3 consists of 15 residues. Germline-derived CDR1 and CDR2 are MNHEY and SVGEGT. V shed 6 bases, J shed 3 bases, and the junction held 8 bases outside the gene matches. DNA for the CDR3: TGTGCCAGCAGGTCCTTTACAGGGGGTACAGATACGCAGTATTTT. As protein: CASRSFTGGTDTQYF.

The chain has TRBV27 and TRBJ1-5, with D unresolved. Looked up from germline, CDR1 is MNHEY and CDR2 is SMNVEV (reference sequence). V was shortened by 0 bases and J by 5 bases, with 5 bases between the two germline ends. This CDR3 has 13 residues. The CDR3 here is CASSLSIDQPQHF. DNA for the CDR3: TGTGCCAGCAGTTTATCGATCGATCAGCCCCAGCATTTT.